This T cell receptor (beta chain) was profiled in a study of beta chain features in type 1 diabetes. This clone came up a few times. The antigen is unknown. The whole isolated RNA underwent reverse transcription, so sequencing captured expressed TCRB transcripts. Some clones are missing from TCRdb's copy, which holds only in-frame ones; the method was immunoSEQ multiplex PCR. Of approximately 24,000 clones in the sample, about 45% were seen once. Study-level results: Type 1 diabetes patients showed a moderate but significant shortening of TCRB CDR3s in all four CD4+ subsets.

The source is a man younger than 45 with type 1 diabetes. Sequencing used stem cell memory CD4+ T cells from blood.

The CDR3 region is CASSRPGQGLSEQYF. CDR3 nucleotide sequence: TGTGCCAGCAGTCGCCCGGGACAGGGTTTGAGCGAGCAGTACTTC. The chain carries TRBV2 and TRBJ2-7, with 9 bases aligning to TRBD1. After removal of 5 bases from V and 6 bases from J, the junction contained 11 bases not matched to a gene. The germline V gene encodes CDR1 SNHLY and CDR2 FYNNEI. This CDR3 region has 15 residues.